What follows are 20 T cell receptor beta chains derived from one specimen sequenced in a study of T-cell reconstitution after alpha-beta-depleted transplantation in children. Unique molecular identifiers tagged the TCRbeta library. TCRdb re-called the PCR reads through MiXCR, storing one row per CDR3 protein. The sample comprises around 960,000 distinct CDR3 sequences, about 30% of which are singletons, and under 30% rests with the top ten. The sequences come from PBMCs, mostly from graft donor cells, collected 360 days after TCRalphabeta/CD19-depleted stem cell transplant. These receptors were taken from a boy less than two years old who had a stem cell transplant for SCID, so the T cells may come from the graft donor.

The V and J genes are TRBV12-3 or TRBV12-4 and TRBJ2-4; D perhaps matches TRBD1 (6 bases). The CDR3 extends over 15 amino acids. Trimming stripped 5 bases from V and 2 bases from J, with 13 bases between. CDR3 region: CASSQTGSPKNIQYF. CDR3 coding DNA: TGTGCCAGCAGTCAAACAGGGTCCCCCAAAAACATTCAGTACTTC.

This clonotype has just a few counts. The gene calls are TRBV28 and TRBJ1-5; D is ambiguous. Trimming took off 6 bases at V and 9 bases at J, with 15 bases between the two ends. The CDR3 extends over 13 amino acids. Germline V gene sequence: CDR1 MDHEN, CDR2 SYDVKM. CDR3 DNA sequence: TGTGCCAGCAGCGACGGTGATGTGCGGCCCCAGCATTTT. Translation: CASSDGDVRPQHF.

This clonotype was seen more than once but under ten times. This chain joins TRBV20-1 and TRBJ2-7; D ambiguous. Germline CDR1 is DFQATT and CDR2 is SNEGSKA (reference sequence). V gave up 3 bases and J gave up 3 bases, with 9 bases separating them. CDR3 length: 12 amino acids. In DNA form, the CDR3 reads TGCAGTGCTAGCGACCTAGGCTACGAGCAGTACTTC. It translates to CSASDLGYEQYF.

This clonotype was seen a few times. The V call is TRBV2, the J call TRBJ2-6; D is perhaps TRBD1 or TRBD2 (6 bases each). V gave up 0 bases and J gave up 0 bases, with 12 bases separating them. The CDR3 is 18 amino acids. The germline V gene encodes CDR1 SNHLY and CDR2 FYNNEI. CDR3 coding DNA: TGTGCCAGCAGTGAAGCGTCGGGGGCCTTCTCTGGGGCCAACGTCCTGACTTTC. Encoded protein: CASSEASGAFSGANVLTF.

The V and J genes are TRBV3-1 and TRBJ2-4; possible D gene TRBD1, 6 bases. The V end lost 2 bases, the J end lost 8 bases, and 16 bases lay between the germline ends. This CDR3 region has 15 residues. Per the germline V gene, CDR1 is LGHDT and CDR2 is YNNKEL (reference sequence). For the CDR3, the DNA is TGTGCCAGCAGCCAAAGGGGGACCCTCGTGGACATTCAGTACTTC. It is translated as CASSQRGTLVDIQYF. The variable domain in full, with the rest retrieved from reference TRBV3-1 and TRBJ2-4, is DTAVSQTPKYLVTQMGNDKSIKCEQNLGHDTMYWYKQDSKKFLKIMFSYNNKELIINETVPNRFSPKSPDKAHLNLHINSLELGDSAVYFCASSQRGTLVDIQYFGAGTRLSVL.

This clonotype appeared a few times. The junction and the germline gene differ at one end; a read error may be behind it. The rearrangement links TRBV15 to TRBJ1-5, with TRBD1 matching 8 bases. CDR1 is LNHNV, CDR2 YYDKDF, per germline (reference sequence). This CDR3 has 14 amino acids. CDR3 sequence reads: CATSRQGANPPQHF. In DNA form, the CDR3 reads TGTGCCACCAGCAGGCAGGGGGCGAATCCGCCCCAGCATTTT.

The CDR3 nucleotides read TGTGCCAGTGAGTCCGGACAAGGGGCCACCGGGGAGCTGTTTTTT. The encoded protein is CASESGQGATGELFF. The V call is TRBV12-3 or TRBV12-4, the J call TRBJ2-2, with a weak D call TRBD1 (5 bases). The CDR3 totals 15 residues. V dropped 9 bases and J dropped 4 bases, with 18 bases sitting between them.

V gene TRBV7-2 combines with J gene TRBJ2-3; the D gene is possibly TRBD2 (6 bases). The V gene's germline CDR1 is SGHTA and CDR2 FQGNSA. Trimming cost V 4 bases and J 3 bases, with 14 bases left between them. This CDR3 spans 15 amino acids. The CDR3 region is CASSSPRGGTDTQYF. CDR3 nucleotides: TGTGCCAGCAGCTCACCGCGTGGGGGGACAGATACGCAGTATTTT.

This clonotype was seen a handful of times. The rearrangement links TRBV7-8 to TRBJ2-5; 10 nucleotides align to TRBD2. The germline V gene has CDR1 SGHVS and CDR2 FQNEAQ. V was pared by 2 bases and J by 3 bases, with 6 bases of the junction left unmatched. This CDR3 has 16 amino acids. CDR3 amino acids: CASSLSLAGVKETQYF. DNA for the CDR3: TGTGCCAGCAGCTTAAGCCTAGCGGGGGTAAAAGAGACCCAGTACTTC.

The chain's CDR3 is CASSSRTGLEAFF. The CDR3 nucleotides read TGTGCCAGTAGTTCCCGGACAGGGCTTGAAGCTTTCTTT. The chain recombines TRBV19 with TRBJ1-1; 8 bases are a match to TRBD1. The CDR3 runs 13 residues. V lost 5 bases to trimming and J lost 7 bases; unmatched junction nucleotides: 6. Per germline, CDR1 LNHDA and CDR2 SQIVND (reference sequence).

There are a few counts of this clonotype. The CDR3 protein is CASSQDRSWNTEAFF. CDR3 nucleotides: TGCGCCAGCAGCCAAGATCGGTCTTGGAACACTGAAGCTTTCTTT. The rearrangement links TRBV4-1 to TRBJ1-1; D uncertain. Germline V lookup: CDR1 MGHRA, CDR2 YSYEKL. Trimming removed 0 bases from V and 1 base from J, with 9 bases in between. The CDR3 is made up of 15 amino acids.

This clonotype was seen a handful of times. The chain recombines TRBV9 with TRBJ1-2; weak D call: TRBD1 (6 bases). The CDR3 is made up of 16 amino acids. Germline-derived CDR1 and CDR2 are SGDLS and YYNGEE. V lost 4 bases to trimming and J lost 7 bases, with 23 bases between them. CDR3 loop: CASSSRAGDGRGGYTF. The CDR3 DNA is TGTGCCAGCAGCAGCCGGGCAGGGGATGGGCGTGGTGGCTACACCTTC.

The rearrangement joins TRBV10-3 to TRBJ2-5, with TRBD2 matching 10 bases. This CDR3 spans 16 amino acids. Germline loops: CDR1 ENHRY, CDR2 SYGVKD. J gave up 2 bases and V 3 bases, and 6 bases lay outside the gene matches. In DNA form, the CDR3 reads TGTGCCATCAGTGAAGATAGCGGGGGGTCTCAAGAGACCCAGTACTTC. Translation gives CAISEDSGGSQETQYF.

This clonotype was seen at least ten times. J is TRBJ1-1 and V is TRBV5-1; 8 bases are a match to TRBD1. Germline assignment: CDR1 SGHRS and CDR2 YFSETQ. The CDR3 spans 14 residues. Germline trimming cut 5 bases from V and 1 base from J; bases unmatched to any gene: 4. The DNA of the CDR3 is TGCGCCAGCAGTACCGGGACAGGGAACACTGAAGCTTTCTTT. Protein: CASSTGTGNTEAFF. Drawing the rest from reference TRBV5-1 and TRBJ1-1, the complete variable domain is KAGVTQTPRYLIKTRGQQVTLSCSPISGHRSVSWYQQTPGQGLQFLFEYFSETQRNKGNFPGRFSGRQFSNSRSEMNVSTLELGDSALYLCASSTGTGNTEAFFGQGTRLTVV.

In its sample, this clonotype was seen a few times. The chain has TRBV12-3 or TRBV12-4 and TRBJ1-1; D may be TRBD1 (6 bases). Deletions cut 6 bases from V and 0 bases from J, with 14 bases between. The CDR3 extends over 15 amino acids. The CDR3 DNA is TGTGCCAGCAGCCGGAAGGGGGATTTGAACACTGAAGCTTTCTTT. Protein sequence: CASSRKGDLNTEAFF.

The chain carries TRBV6-5 and TRBJ2-7; D ambiguous. V lost 2 bases and J 5 bases, leaving 16 bases between the germline ends. The length of the CDR3 is 15 residues. From germline, CDR1 is MNHEY and CDR2 SVGAGI. The chain's CDR3 is CASSYRWQTRNEQYF. Here the CDR3 DNA reads TGTGCCAGCAGTTACCGGTGGCAGACACGGAACGAGCAGTACTTC.

The chain combines TRBV30 with TRBJ1-1; the D is unclear. Deletions cut 1 base from V and 7 bases from J, with 4 bases between. The CDR3 runs to 10 residues. From germline, CDR1 is GTSNPN and CDR2 SVGIG (reference sequence). This chain's CDR3 is CAWSGVEAFF. CDR3 coding DNA: TGTGCCTGGAGTGGGGTTGAAGCTTTCTTT.

This sequence joins TRBV5-1 and TRBJ2-5, with D uncertain. Germline lookup yields CDR1 SGHRS and CDR2 YFSETQ. The V end lost 7 bases, the J end lost 2 bases, and 15 bases lay between the germline ends. This CDR3 spans 14 amino acids. The CDR3: CASAPQGSQETQYF. Here the CDR3 DNA reads TGCGCCAGCGCCCCCCAAGGGTCACAAGAGACCCAGTACTTC.

The rearrangement uses TRBV7-9 and TRBJ2-1; D not resolved. The germline CDR1 and CDR2 sequences are SEHNR and FQNEAQ (reference sequence). The CDR3 length is 17 residues. Trimming took 0 bases from V and 0 from J, leaving 12 bases between them. CDR3 sequence (DNA): TGTGCCAGCAGCTTAGCGGCAGGCCCGAGCTCCTACAATGAGCAGTTCTTC. Encoded protein: CASSLAAGPSSYNEQFF.

The chain has TRBV20-1 and TRBJ2-5, with TRBD2 matching over 8 bases. The CDR3 has 13 residues. Germline V gives CDR1 DFQATT, CDR2 SNEGSKA (reference sequence). With 6 bases clipped from V and 1 base from J, the junction kept 4 bases outside the gene matches. CDR3 DNA: TGCAGTGCCTTCGGGGGGGGCCAAGAGACCCAGTACTTC. Amino acid sequence: CSAFGGGQETQYF.